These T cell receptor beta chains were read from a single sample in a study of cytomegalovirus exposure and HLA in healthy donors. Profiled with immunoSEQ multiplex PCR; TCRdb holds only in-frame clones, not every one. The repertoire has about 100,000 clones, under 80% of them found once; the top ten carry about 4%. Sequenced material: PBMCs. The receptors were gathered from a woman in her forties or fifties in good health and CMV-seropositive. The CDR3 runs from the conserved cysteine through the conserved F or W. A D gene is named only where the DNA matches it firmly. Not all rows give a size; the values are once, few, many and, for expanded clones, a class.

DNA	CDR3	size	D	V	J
TGTTCCAGCAGCTTGGGAGGGACTAGACCCCAGCATTTT	CSSSLGGTRPQHF	NA	NA	TRBV7-9	TRBJ1-5
TGTGCCAGCAGCTTATTGGTGGGACAGGGGACCCATGAGCAGTTCTTC	CASSLLVGQGTHEQFF	NA	TRBD1	TRBV11-2	TRBJ2-1
TGTGCCATCCGAACGCCCAGTGGCACCGGGGAGCTGTTTTTT	CAIRTPSGTGELFF	NA	NA	TRBV19	TRBJ2-2
TGTGCCAGCAGCCTGGGGGGCGGGGACTATGGCTACACCTTC	CASSLGGGDYGYTF	few	NA	TRBV5-6	TRBJ1-2
TGTGCCTGGAGTGTAGGCTCCCGACTAGCAGGAGAGACCCAGTACTTC	CAWSVGSRLAGETQYF	NA	TRBD2	TRBV30	TRBJ2-5
TGTGCCAGTAGTATTACGGGGGACGAGCAGTTCTTC	CASSITGDEQFF	NA	NA	TRBV19	TRBJ2-1
TGTGCCAGCAGTCAACCTTCCCAGGGGAGGGGGGCTAAAGATACGCAGTATTTT	CASSQPSQGRGAKDTQYF	NA	NA	TRBV7-9	TRBJ2-3
TGCGCCAGCAGCGAGCTAGCGGGGTCCTTCCCCGGGGAGCTGTTTTTT	CASSELAGSFPGELFF	NA	TRBD2	TRBV5-1	TRBJ2-2
TGTGCCAGCAGCTTAGGGGCAACTGAAGCTTTCTTT	CASSLGATEAFF	once	NA	TRBV11-3	TRBJ1-1
TGTGCCAGCAGCGTAGACCCCGGGTTGCGCACAGATACGCAGTATTTT	CASSVDPGLRTDTQYF	NA	NA	TRBV9	TRBJ2-3
TGTGCCAGCAGCTTCGACAGACTTCTCTATGGCTACACCTTC	CASSFDRLLYGYTF	few	NA	TRBV7-2	TRBJ1-2
TGTGCCAGCAGCCAAAGGAGGAACACTGAAGCTTTCTTT	CASSQRRNTEAFF	NA	NA	TRBV16	TRBJ1-1
TGTGCCATCAGCGTAACAGGGGAGCCCAAAAACATTCAGTACTTC	CAISVTGEPKNIQYF	NA	TRBD1	TRBV10-3	TRBJ2-4
TGTGCCACCAGTCCCATGACTGGACAACACTCCAACAATGAGCAGTTCTTC	CATSPMTGQHSNNEQFF	NA	NA	TRBV10-3	TRBJ2-1
TGTGCCTGGAGTATAACCAGGGTCGAAGCTTTCTTT	CAWSITRVEAFF	NA	NA	TRBV30	TRBJ1-1
TGTGCCAGCAGTTTATCTCAGGGGAACAATGAGCAGTTCTTC	CASSLSQGNNEQFF	few	NA	TRBV27	TRBJ2-1
TGTGCCTGGAGTGTTGAGGCAAACGCTGAAGCTTTCTTT	CAWSVEANAEAFF	NA	NA	TRBV19	TRBJ1-1
TGTGCCAGCTCATCCGTGGACAGCTATAATTCACCCCTCCACTTT	CASSSVDSYNSPLHF	NA	NA	TRBV18	TRBJ1-6
TGTGCCTGGAGTGTATCAGGGATAAATGGCTACACCTTC	CAWSVSGINGYTF	NA	NA	TRBV30	TRBJ1-2
TGTGCCAGCAGCGGAGCGGGAGCAGGAGGGGGAGAGACCCAGTACTTC	CASSGAGAGGGETQYF	NA	TRBD2	TRBV5-6	TRBJ2-5
TGTGCCAGCAGCTCTAGCGGGGGTCACGAGCAGTACTTC	CASSSSGGHEQYF	few	TRBD2	TRBV6-6	TRBJ2-7
TGTGCCAGCAGTTTTGGGCGTGTTGACTATGGCTACACCTTC	CASSFGRVDYGYTF	NA	NA	TRBV11-1	TRBJ1-2
TGTGCCAGCAGCCTAGTAGCGGGGACACGCGGTACGCAGTATTTT	CASSLVAGTRGTQYF	NA	TRBD2	TRBV5-4	TRBJ2-3
TGTGCCAGCAGCGCAGGGGGGACAGGCAATCAGCCCCAGCATTTT	CASSAGGTGNQPQHF	NA	TRBD1	TRBV9	TRBJ1-5
TGTGCCAGCAGCCGTGCCGGGATAGGGGAGGGGTATGGCTACACCTTC	CASSRAGIGEGYGYTF	NA	NA	TRBV7-6	TRBJ1-2
TGTGCCAGCAGCAATCGCTGGGACAGGGACGGCTACACCTTC	CASSNRWDRDGYTF	NA	NA	TRBV21-1	TRBJ1-2
TGCGCCAGCAGACAGGGGTTGAGCGGGAGGAACAATGAGCAGTTCTTC	CASRQGLSGRNNEQFF	few	TRBD2	TRBV10-2	TRBJ2-1
TGTGCCAGTAGTGAGGCTAGCGGGAGAGCCTACGAGCAGTACTTC	CASSEASGRAYEQYF	NA	TRBD2	TRBV19	TRBJ2-7
TGTGCCAGCAGCCCCTTGACTAGCGGCAAGACCGGGGAGCTGTTTTTT	CASSPLTSGKTGELFF	NA	TRBD2	TRBV7-8	TRBJ2-2
TGCGCCAGCAGCTCCTCCCCCTACGAGCAGTACTTC	CASSSSPYEQYF	NA	NA	TRBV5-1	TRBJ2-7
TGTGCCAGCACCCAAGGGGCCACAGATACGCAGTATTTT	CASTQGATDTQYF	NA	NA	TRBV6-5	TRBJ2-3
TGTGCCATAAGGGGGAGCAATCAGCCCCAGCATTTT	CAIRGSNQPQHF	NA	NA	TRBV6-1	TRBJ1-5
TGTGCCAGCAGCTCAACAGGGGGCGACGAGCAGTACTTC	CASSSTGGDEQYF	few	TRBD1	TRBV7-9	TRBJ2-7
TGTGCCAGCAGCCCCCTGACAGGGCAGAGGGGCTACACCTTC	CASSPLTGQRGYTF	NA	TRBD1	TRBV11-2	TRBJ1-2
TGTGCCACCAGGCCTAGCTCTGGGGCCAACGTCCTGACTTTC	CATRPSSGANVLTF	NA	NA	TRBV15	TRBJ2-6
TGTGCCAGCAGCGGGGGGATCGTCGATACGCAGTATTTT	CASSGGIVDTQYF	NA	NA	TRBV7-2	TRBJ2-3
TGTGCCAGCAGCCAAGGTTCGGGGTGGACTGAAGCTTTCTTT	CASSQGSGWTEAFF	few	NA	TRBV14	TRBJ1-1
TGTGCCAGCCAAGGGACTAGCGGTCGATGGGGCGGGGAGCTGTTTTTT	CASQGTSGRWGGELFF	few	TRBD2	TRBV5-6	TRBJ2-2
TGTGCCACCTCCGGAGTAGCGGGGTACCCAGATACGCAGTATTTT	CATSGVAGYPDTQYF	NA	TRBD2	TRBV27	TRBJ2-3
TGTGCCAGTAGCCCATCCAACAGGGGAAAAGAGACCCAGTACTTC	CASSPSNRGKETQYF	NA	TRBD1	TRBV19	TRBJ2-5
TGTGCCAGCTCAAACTACGGGGGGAACACTGAAGCTTTCTTT	CASSNYGGNTEAFF	NA	NA	TRBV7-3	TRBJ1-1
TGCGCCAGCAGACCAGGGTCGGAGGGTTTTAATCAGCCCCAGCATTTT	CASRPGSEGFNQPQHF	NA	NA	TRBV5-1	TRBJ1-5
TGTGCCAGCAGCTTAGGGCCAACGAACACCGGGGAGCTGTTTTTT	CASSLGPTNTGELFF	NA	NA	TRBV7-9	TRBJ2-2
TGTGCCAGCAGCGTAGGTCCAGGACAGATGAACACTGAGGCTTTCTTT	CASSVGPGQMNTEAFF	NA	NA	TRBV9	TRBJ1-1
TGCAGCGTTGAGGTTGACAATAGCAATCAGCCCCAGCATTTT	CSVEVDNSNQPQHF	NA	NA	TRBV29-1	TRBJ1-5
TGTTCCAGCAGCTTAGTCGGGACAGCCGTAGTCGGTGGCTACACCTTC	CSSSLVGTAVVGGYTF	few	TRBD1	TRBV7-9	TRBJ1-2
TGCGCCAGCAGCTTGGCCGGTAACACCGACTTTGGGGAGACCCAGTACTTC	CASSLAGNTDFGETQYF	NA	NA	TRBV5-1	TRBJ2-5
TGTGCCAGCAGCGTAGATCCTAGCGGGAGGGAGGGTGAGCAGTTCTTC	CASSVDPSGREGEQFF	NA	TRBD2	TRBV9	TRBJ2-1
TGTGCCTGGAGTGAGGGGGGGCAGCAAGAGACCCAGTACTTC	CAWSEGGQQETQYF	NA	NA	TRBV30	TRBJ2-5
TGTGCCAGCAGCTTAAGTGAGGTGAATCAGCCCCAGCATTTT	CASSLSEVNQPQHF	few	NA	TRBV5-7	TRBJ1-5
TGCGCCAGCAGCTTAGGACACGCCGCAACTAATGAAAAACTGTTTTTT	CASSLGHAATNEKLFF	NA	NA	TRBV5-1	TRBJ1-4
TGTGCCAGCAGGGGCTCCGACTATGGCTACACCTTC	CASRGSDYGYTF	NA	NA	TRBV6-1	TRBJ1-2
TGCGCCAGCAGCCAAGATCCCCAGTTACTACGAGATAGCTCCTACGAGCAGTACTTC	CASSQDPQLLRDSSYEQYF	NA	NA	TRBV4-1	TRBJ2-7
TGTGCCAGCAGCTTACTTCCAGGGGTCGCCGGGGAGCTGTTTTTT	CASSLLPGVAGELFF	NA	NA	TRBV7-6	TRBJ2-2